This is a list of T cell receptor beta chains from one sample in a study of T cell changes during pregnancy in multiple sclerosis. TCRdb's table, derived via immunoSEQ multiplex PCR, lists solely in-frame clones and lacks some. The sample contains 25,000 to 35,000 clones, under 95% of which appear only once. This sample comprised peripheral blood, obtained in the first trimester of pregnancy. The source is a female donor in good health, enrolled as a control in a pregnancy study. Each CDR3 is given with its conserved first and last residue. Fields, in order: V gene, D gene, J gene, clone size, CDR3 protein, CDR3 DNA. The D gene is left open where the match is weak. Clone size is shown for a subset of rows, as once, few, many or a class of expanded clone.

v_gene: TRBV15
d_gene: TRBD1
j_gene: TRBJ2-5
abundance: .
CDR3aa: CATSRDRVPQETQYF
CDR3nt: TGTGCCACCAGCAGGGACAGGGTCCCCCAAGAGACCCAGTACTTC

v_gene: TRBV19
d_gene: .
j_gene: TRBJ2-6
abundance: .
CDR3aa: CASSIAGGAGANVLTF
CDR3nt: TGTGCCAGTAGTATAGCGGGGGGCGCCGGGGCCAACGTCCTGACTTTC

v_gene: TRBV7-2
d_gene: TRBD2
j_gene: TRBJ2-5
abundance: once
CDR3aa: CASSPRLTAGAATQYF
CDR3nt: TGTGCCAGCAGCCCACGCCTAACAGCGGGGGCGGCGACCCAGTACTTC

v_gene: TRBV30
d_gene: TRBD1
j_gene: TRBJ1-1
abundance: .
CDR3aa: CAWSKEAGGEAFF
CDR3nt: TGTGCCTGGAGTAAGGAGGCAGGGGGTGAAGCTTTCTTT

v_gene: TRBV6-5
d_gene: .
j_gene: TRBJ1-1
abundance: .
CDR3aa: CASTWTPMNTEAFF
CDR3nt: TGTGCCAGCACTTGGACACCTATGAACACTGAAGCTTTCTTT

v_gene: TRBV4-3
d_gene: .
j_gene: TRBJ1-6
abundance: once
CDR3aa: CASSQGQHNSPLHF
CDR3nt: TGCGCCAGCAGCCAAGGACAGCATAATTCACCCCTCCACTTT

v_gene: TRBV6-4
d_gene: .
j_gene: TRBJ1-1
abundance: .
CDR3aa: CASSDGGLTEAFF
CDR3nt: TGTGCCAGCAGTGACGGGGGACTCACTGAAGCTTTCTTT

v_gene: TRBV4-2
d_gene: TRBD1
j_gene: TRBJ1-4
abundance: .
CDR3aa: CASSQDGLGQGAEKLFF
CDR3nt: TGTGCCAGCAGCCAAGATGGTTTGGGACAGGGGGCTGAAAAACTGTTTTTT

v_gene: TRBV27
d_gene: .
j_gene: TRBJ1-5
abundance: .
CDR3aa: CASSSGVWQPQHF
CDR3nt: TGTGCCAGCAGTTCCGGGGTTTGGCAGCCCCAGCATTTT

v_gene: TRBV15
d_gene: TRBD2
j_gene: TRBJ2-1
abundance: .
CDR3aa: CATTSPSRLAGINEQFF
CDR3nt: TGTGCCACCACCAGCCCCTCGAGGCTAGCGGGTATCAATGAGCAGTTCTTC

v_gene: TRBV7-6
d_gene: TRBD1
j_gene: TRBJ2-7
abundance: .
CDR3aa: CASSPTGYEQYF
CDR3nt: TGTGCCAGCAGCCCGACAGGGTACGAGCAGTACTTC

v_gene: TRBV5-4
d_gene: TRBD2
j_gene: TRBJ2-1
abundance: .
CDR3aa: CASSLGLAGGNYNEQFF
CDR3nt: TGTGCCAGCAGCTTGGGGCTAGCGGGAGGGAATTACAATGAGCAGTTCTTC

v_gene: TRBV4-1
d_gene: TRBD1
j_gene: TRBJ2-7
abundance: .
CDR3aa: CASSREGTGFYEQYF
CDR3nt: TGCGCCAGCAGCCGCGAGGGGACAGGGTTCTACGAGCAGTACTTC

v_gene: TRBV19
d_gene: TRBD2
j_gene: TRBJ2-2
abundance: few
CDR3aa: CASSDSGPNTGELFF
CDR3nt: TGTGCCAGTAGTGATAGCGGGCCGAACACCGGGGAGCTGTTTTTT

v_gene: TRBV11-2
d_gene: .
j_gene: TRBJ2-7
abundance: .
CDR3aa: CASSANYEQYF
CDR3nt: TGTGCCAGCAGCGCGAACTACGAGCAGTACTTC

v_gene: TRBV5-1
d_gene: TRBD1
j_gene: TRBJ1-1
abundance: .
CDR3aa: CASSYGAGGMNTEAFF
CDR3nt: TGCGCCAGCAGCTACGGGGCAGGGGGCATGAACACTGAAGCTTTCTTT

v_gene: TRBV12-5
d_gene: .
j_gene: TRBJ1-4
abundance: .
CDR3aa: CASGLRGDEKLFF
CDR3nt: TGTGCTAGTGGCCTAAGGGGTGATGAAAAACTGTTTTTT

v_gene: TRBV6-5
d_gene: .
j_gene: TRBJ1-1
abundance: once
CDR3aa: CASSYSRAGTEAFF
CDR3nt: TGTGCCAGCAGTTACTCGAGAGCAGGTACTGAAGCTTTCTTT

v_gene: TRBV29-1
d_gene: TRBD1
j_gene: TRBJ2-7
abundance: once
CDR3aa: CSVGDSSYEQYF
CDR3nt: TGCAGCGTTGGGGACAGTTCCTACGAGCAGTACTTC

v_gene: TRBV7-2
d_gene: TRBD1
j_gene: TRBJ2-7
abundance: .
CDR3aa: CASSGTGPGEQYF
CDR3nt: TGTGCCAGCTCGGGGACAGGGCCTGGAGAGCAGTACTTC

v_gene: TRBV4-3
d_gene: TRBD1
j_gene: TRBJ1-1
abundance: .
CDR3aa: CASSHLWTGDSTEAFF
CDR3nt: TGCGCCAGCAGCCACCTATGGACAGGGGATTCCACTGAAGCTTTCTTT

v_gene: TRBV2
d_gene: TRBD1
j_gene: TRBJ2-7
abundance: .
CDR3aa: CASSEGKGQRYEQYF
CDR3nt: TGTGCCAGCAGTGAAGGAAAGGGACAGCGCTACGAGCAGTACTTC

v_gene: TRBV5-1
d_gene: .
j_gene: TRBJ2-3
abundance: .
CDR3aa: CASSLGEFADTQYF
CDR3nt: TGCGCCAGCAGCTTGGGGGAGTTTGCAGATACGCAGTATTTT

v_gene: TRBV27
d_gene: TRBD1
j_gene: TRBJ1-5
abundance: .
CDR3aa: CASKGTGDYDQPQHF
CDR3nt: TGTGCCAGCAAAGGGACAGGGGACTACGATCAGCCCCAGCATTTT

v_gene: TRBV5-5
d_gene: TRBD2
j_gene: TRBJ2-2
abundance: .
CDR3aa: CASSFDLIAGTNTGELFF
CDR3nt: TGTGCCAGCAGCTTCGATCTGATAGCGGGAACCAACACCGGGGAGCTGTTTTTT

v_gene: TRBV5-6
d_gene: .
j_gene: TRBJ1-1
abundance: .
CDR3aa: CASSSGHGDTEAFF
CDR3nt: TGTGCCAGCAGCTCGGGACACGGGGACACTGAAGCTTTCTTT

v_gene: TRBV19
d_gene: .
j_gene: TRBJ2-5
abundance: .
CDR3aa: CASSPWTGREETQYF
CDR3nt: TGTGCCAGTAGTCCATGGACAGGGCGGGAGGAGACCCAGTACTTC

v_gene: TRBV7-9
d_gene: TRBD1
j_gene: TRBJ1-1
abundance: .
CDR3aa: CASSSGQGTITEAFF
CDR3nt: TGTGCCAGCAGCTCCGGACAGGGGACGATCACTGAAGCTTTCTTT

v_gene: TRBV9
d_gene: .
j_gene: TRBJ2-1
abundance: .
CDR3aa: CASSREGRGGDEQFF
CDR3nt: TGTGCCAGCAGCCGGGAGGGCAGGGGGGGCGATGAGCAGTTCTTC